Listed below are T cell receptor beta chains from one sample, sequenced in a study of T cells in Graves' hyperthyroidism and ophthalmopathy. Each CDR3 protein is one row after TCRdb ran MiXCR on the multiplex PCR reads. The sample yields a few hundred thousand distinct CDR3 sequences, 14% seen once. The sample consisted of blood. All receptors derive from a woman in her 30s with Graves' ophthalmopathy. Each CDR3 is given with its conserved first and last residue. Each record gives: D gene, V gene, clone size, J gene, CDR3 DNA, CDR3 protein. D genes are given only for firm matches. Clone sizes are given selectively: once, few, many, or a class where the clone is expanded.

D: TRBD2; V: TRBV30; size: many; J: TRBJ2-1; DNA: TGTGCCTGGAGTATGAGCGGGAGAGCCTACAATGAGCAGTTCTTC; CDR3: CAWSMSGRAYNEQFF
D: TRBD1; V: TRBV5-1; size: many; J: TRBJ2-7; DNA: TGCGCCAGCAGACTTCCCGGGACAGGGGCAAACGAGCAGTACTTC; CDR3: CASRLPGTGANEQYF
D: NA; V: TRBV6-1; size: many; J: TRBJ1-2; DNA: TGTGCCAGCAGTGAAGACAGGGACGGCTACACCTTC; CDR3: CASSEDRDGYTF
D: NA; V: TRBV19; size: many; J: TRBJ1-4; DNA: TGTGCCAGCGGGACACCCGGTGCAACTAATGAAAAACTGTTTTTT; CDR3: CASGTPGATNEKLFF
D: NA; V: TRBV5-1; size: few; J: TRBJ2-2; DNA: TGCGCCAGCAGCCTTACAGGGTTGGGGACCGGGGAGCTGTTTTTT; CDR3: CASSLTGLGTGELFF
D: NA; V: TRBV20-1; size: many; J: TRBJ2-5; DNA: TGCAGTGCTAGTATGGACTCCACTATAGAGACCCAGTACTTC; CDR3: CSASMDSTIETQYF
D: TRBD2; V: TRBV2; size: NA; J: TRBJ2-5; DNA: TGTGCCAGCAGTGAGACTAGCGGGTATGGCATGGGGGAGCAAGAGACCCAGTACTTC; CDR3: CASSETSGYGMGEQETQYF
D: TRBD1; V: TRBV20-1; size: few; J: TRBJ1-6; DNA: TGCAGTGCTAGAGGACAGGGGGCTAATTCACCCCTCCACTTT; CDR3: CSARGQGANSPLHF
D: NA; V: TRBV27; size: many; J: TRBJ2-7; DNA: TGTGCCAGCAGTTTATCCCGGCTCGTATCCTACGAGCAGTACTTC; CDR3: CASSLSRLVSYEQYF
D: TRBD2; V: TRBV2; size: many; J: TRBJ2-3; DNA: TGTGCCAGCAGCCTTACTAGCGGGGGGGCCGATACGCAGTATTTT; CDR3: CASSLTSGGADTQYF
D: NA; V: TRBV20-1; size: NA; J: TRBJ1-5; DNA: TGCAGTGCTAGAGCCCTGACCGGGAGGAGCAATCAGCCCCAGCATTTT; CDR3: CSARALTGRSNQPQHF
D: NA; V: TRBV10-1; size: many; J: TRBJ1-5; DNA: TGCGCCAGCAGTGAGTCCATAAACGAGGCCCAGCATTTT; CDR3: CASSESINEAQHF
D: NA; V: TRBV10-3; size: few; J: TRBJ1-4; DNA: TGTGCCATCAGACCAGACCAGAATGAAAAACTGTTTTTT; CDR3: CAIRPDQNEKLFF
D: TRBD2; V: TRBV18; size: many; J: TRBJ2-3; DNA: TGTGCCAGCTCCCCCCCGGGACTACAGAGCACAGATACGCAGTATTTT; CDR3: CASSPPGLQSTDTQYF
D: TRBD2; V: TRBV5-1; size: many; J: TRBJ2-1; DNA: TGCGCCAGCAGCTTGGTCGGTAGCGGGGGGCGTAGCTCCTACAATGAGCAGTTCTTC; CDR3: CASSLVGSGGRSSYNEQFF
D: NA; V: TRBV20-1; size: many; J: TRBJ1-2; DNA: TGCAGTGCTAGAGATGGGGGGGGAAAGTTTAGCTACACCTTC; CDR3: CSARDGGGKFSYTF
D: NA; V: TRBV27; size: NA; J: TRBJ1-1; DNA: TGTGCCAGCAGTCCCTACGGTTGGGGGAACACTGGAGCTTTCTTT; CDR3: CASSPYGWGNTGAFF
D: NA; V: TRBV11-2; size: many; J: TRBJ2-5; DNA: TGTGCCAGCAGCTTTTCCGGGGGCCAAGAGACCCAGTACTTC; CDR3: CASSFSGGQETQYF
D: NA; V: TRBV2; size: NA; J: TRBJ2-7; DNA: TGTGCCAGCCCCAACCCCGGAAAGAGCAGGTCGACCGGCGAGCAGTACTTC; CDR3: CASPNPGKSRSTGEQYF
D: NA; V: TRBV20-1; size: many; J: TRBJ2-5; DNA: TGCAGTGCTAGAGTACTTGGGGGGATAGCAGAGACCCAGTACTTC; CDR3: CSARVLGGIAETQYF
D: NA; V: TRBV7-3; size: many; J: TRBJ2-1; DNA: TGTGCCAGCAGCTTAGAATTAACCTACAATGAGCAGTTCTTC; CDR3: CASSLELTYNEQFF
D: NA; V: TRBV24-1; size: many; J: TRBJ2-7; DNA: TGTGCCACCAGTGCCTCGGGGGCCTCCTACGAGCAGTACTTC; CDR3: CATSASGASYEQYF
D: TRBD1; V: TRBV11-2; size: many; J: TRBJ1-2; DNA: TGTGCCAGCAGCTCAATACCCGGACAGGGCGCTAACTATGGCTACACCTTC; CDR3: CASSSIPGQGANYGYTF
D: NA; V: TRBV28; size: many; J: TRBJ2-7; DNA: TGTGCCACATGGGTGGGCTACGAGCAGTACTTC; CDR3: CATWVGYEQYF
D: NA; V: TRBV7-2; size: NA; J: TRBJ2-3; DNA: TGTGCCAGCAGCTTATCGGGGGCAAATAGGCAGTATTTT; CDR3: CASSLSGANRQYF
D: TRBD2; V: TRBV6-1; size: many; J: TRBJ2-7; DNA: TGTGCCAGCAGTTATTTCGGGGGGGCAGGGCCGAGCTACGAGCAGTACTTC; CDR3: CASSYFGGAGPSYEQYF
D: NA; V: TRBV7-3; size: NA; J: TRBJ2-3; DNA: TGTGCCAGCAGCCTATTGGGGGGTGTTGGCAGAGATACGCAGTATTTT; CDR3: CASSLLGGVGRDTQYF
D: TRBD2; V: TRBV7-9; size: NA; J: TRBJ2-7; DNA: TGTGCCAGCAGCTTAGGTGGGGCGGGGGGGGAATACGAGCAGTACTTC; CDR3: CASSLGGAGGEYEQYF
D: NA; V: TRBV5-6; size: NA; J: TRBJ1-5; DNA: TGTGCCAGCAGCTTGTTGAGGAATCAGCCCCTGCATTTT; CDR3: CASSLLRNQPLHF
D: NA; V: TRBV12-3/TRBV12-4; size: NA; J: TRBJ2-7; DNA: TGTGCCAGCAGCTTAGCAGGTTCCTTCTACGAGCAGTACTTC; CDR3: CASSLAGSFYEQYF
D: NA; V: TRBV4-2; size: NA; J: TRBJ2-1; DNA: TGTGCCAGCAGCCAATTAGATCTCAGCGAGAATGAGCAGTTCTTC; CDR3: CASSQLDLSENEQFF
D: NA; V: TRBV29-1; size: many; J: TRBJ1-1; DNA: TGCAGCGGGGGGGAGATGAACACTGAAGCTTTCTTT; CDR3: CSGGEMNTEAFF
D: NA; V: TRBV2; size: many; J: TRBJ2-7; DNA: TGTGCCAGCAAGGGCAGGCGGAACGAGCAGTACTTC; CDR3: CASKGRRNEQYF
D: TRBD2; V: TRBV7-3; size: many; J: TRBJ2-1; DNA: TGTGCCAGCAGCTTACTCCCAAGCGGGGGGGCTAACAATGAGCAGTTCTTC; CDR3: CASSLLPSGGANNEQFF
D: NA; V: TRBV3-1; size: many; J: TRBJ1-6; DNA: TGTGCCAGCAGCCAAGTGGAAGACAATTCACCCCTCCACTTT; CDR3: CASSQVEDNSPLHF
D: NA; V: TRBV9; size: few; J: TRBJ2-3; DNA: TGTGCCAGCAGCTCAGGGGGGAACCCGATAAGCACAGATACGCAGTATTTT; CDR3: CASSSGGNPISTDTQYF
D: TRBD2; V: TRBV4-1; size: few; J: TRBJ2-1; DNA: TGCGCCAGCAGCGTTAGCGGGGGTTCCGGATACAATGAGCAGTTCTTC; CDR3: CASSVSGGSGYNEQFF
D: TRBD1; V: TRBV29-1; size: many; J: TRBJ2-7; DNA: TGCAGCGTTGTCGAACAGGGGATACACGAGCAGTACTTC; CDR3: CSVVEQGIHEQYF
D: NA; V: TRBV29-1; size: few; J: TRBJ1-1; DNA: TGCAGCGTTGAACACAGTTCCAACACTGAAGCTTTCTTT; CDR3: CSVEHSSNTEAFF
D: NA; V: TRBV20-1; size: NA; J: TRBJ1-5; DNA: TGCAGTGCCATAATAGGGGGAGGCAATCAGCCCCAGCATTTT; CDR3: CSAIIGGGNQPQHF
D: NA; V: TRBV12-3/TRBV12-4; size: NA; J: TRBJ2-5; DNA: TGTGCCAGCTCAGGGGGGCCGCCCCGGGGGCGCGGGGAGACCCAGTACTTC; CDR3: CASSGGPPRGRGETQYF
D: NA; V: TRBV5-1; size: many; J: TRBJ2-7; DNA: TGCGCCAGCAGCTTGGCTGTCAGCGCCATCTCCTACGAGCAGTACTTC; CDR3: CASSLAVSAISYEQYF
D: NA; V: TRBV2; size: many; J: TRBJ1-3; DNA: TGTGCCAGCATTTATCTCGTCGAAGGGAGAAACACCATATATTTT; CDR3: CASIYLVEGRNTIYF
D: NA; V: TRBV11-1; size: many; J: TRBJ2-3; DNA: TGTGCCAGCAGCTTTAATGCCCGGGACGACATTTCCCAACATTCGGATACGCAGTATTTT; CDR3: CASSFNARDDISQHSDTQYF
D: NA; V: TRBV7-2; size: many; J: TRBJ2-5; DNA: TGTGCCAGCAGCTTTTCAGGTGCTAACCAAGAGACCCAGTACTTC; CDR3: CASSFSGANQETQYF
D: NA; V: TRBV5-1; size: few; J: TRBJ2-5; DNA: TGCGCCAGCAGCTTGGGGTCGAGCCTGGCCCGGGAGACCCAGTACTTC; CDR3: CASSLGSSLARETQYF
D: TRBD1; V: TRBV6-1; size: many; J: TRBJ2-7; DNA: TGTGCCAGCAGGCCGGGACAGTTCAACTCCTACGAGCAGTACTTC; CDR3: CASRPGQFNSYEQYF
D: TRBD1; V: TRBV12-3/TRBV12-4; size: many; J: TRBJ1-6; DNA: TGTGCCAGCAGCTCCCGACCGCTCAGGGGGCGAGGTTGGGATTCACCCCTCCACTTT; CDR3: CASSSRPLRGRGWDSPLHF
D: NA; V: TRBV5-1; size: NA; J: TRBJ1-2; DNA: TGCGCCAGCAGCATGGAGGGGACATTCAACTATGGCTACACCTTC; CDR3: CASSMEGTFNYGYTF
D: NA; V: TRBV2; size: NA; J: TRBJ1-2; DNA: TGTGCCAGCAGTGAAGCGCGGGGCCCCTATGGCTACACCTTC; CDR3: CASSEARGPYGYTF
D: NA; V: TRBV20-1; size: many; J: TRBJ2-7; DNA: TGCAGTGCGACAGACAGGAGGAGCTCCTACGAGCAGTACTTC; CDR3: CSATDRRSSYEQYF
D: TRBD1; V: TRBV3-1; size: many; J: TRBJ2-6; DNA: TGTGCCAGCAGCCTACAGACAGGGCCTGGGGCCAACGTCCTGACTTTC; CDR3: CASSLQTGPGANVLTF
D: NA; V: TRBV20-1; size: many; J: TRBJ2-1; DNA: TGCAGTGCTAGAGATTTACCGGAGGAGACCTACAATGAGCAGTTCTTC; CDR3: CSARDLPEETYNEQFF
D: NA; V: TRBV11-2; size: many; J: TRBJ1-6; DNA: TGTGCCAGCAGCTTAGGACAAGCGAGCTATTCACCCCTCCACTTT; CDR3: CASSLGQASYSPLHF
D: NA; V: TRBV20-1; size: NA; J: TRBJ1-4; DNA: TGCAGTGCGCCGACGGTTGCAACTAATGAAAAACTGTTTTTT; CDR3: CSAPTVATNEKLFF
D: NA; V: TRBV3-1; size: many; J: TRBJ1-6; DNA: TGTGCCACCGCCCCCAGTGAAGTCCTAAGTTCACCCCTCCACTTT; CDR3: CATAPSEVLSSPLHF
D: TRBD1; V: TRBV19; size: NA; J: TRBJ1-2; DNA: TGTGCCAGTAGTATGAATCTTCTGACAGGGGAAGGCTACACCTTC; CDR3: CASSMNLLTGEGYTF
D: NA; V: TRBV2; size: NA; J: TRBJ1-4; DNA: TGTGCCAGCAGTGGGTCCGTGGAAAAACTGTTTTTT; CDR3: CASSGSVEKLFF
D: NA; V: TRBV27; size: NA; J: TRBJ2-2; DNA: TGTGCCAGCAGTAGAGAGGGCAGGGTGAACACCGGGGAGCTGTTTTTT; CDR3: CASSREGRVNTGELFF
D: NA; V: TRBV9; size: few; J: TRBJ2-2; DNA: TGTGCCAGCAGCGTAACAGGGTCGAGCACCGGGGAGCTGTTTTTT; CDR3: CASSVTGSSTGELFF